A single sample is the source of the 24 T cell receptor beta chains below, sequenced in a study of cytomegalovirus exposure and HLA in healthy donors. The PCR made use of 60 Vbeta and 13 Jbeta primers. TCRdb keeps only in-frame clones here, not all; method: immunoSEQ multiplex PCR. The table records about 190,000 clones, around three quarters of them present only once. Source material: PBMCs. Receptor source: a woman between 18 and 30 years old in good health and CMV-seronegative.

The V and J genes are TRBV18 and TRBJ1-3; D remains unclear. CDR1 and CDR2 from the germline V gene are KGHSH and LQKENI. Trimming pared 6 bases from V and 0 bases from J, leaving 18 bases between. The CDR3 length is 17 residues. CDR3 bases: TGTGCCAGCTCCCCTGACGAGCGGGTTCTCTCTGGAAACACCATATATTTT. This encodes CASSPDERVLSGNTIYF. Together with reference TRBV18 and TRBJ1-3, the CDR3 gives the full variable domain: NAGVMQNPRHLVRRRGQEARLRCSPMKGHSHVYWYRQLPEEGLKFMVYLQKENIIDESGMPKERFSAEFPKEGPSILRIQQVVRGDSAAYFCASSPDERVLSGNTIYFGEGSWLTVV.

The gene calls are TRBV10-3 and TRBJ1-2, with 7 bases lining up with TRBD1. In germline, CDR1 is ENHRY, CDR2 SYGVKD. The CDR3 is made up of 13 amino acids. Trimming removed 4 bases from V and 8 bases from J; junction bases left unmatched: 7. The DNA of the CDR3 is TGTGCCATCAGTGGGGGACAGAGGGACGGCTACACCTTC. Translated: CAISGGQRDGYTF.

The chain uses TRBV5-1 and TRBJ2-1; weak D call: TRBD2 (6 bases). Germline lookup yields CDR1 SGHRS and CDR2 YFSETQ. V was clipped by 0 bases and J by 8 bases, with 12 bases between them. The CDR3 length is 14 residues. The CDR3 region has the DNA TGCGCCAGCAGCTTGGCGACTAGTCAGTATGAGCAGTTCTTC. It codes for CASSLATSQYEQFF.

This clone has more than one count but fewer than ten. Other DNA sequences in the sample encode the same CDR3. In DNA, the CDR3 is TGTGCCAGCTCACCGGGACAGGGCACTGAAGCTTTCTTT. This translates into CASSPGQGTEAFF. The J gene is TRBJ1-1, the V gene TRBV18, with 9 bases matching TRBD1. After removal of 3 bases from V and 4 bases from J, the junction contained 0 bases not matched to a gene. CDR1 is KGHSH and CDR2 is LQKENI in the germline V gene. The CDR3 spans 13 residues.

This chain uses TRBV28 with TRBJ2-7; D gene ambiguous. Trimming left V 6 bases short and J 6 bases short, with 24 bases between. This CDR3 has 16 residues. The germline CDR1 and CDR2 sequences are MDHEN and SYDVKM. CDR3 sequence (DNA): TGTGCCAGCAGAAAATTCTCCGAGGAACGATTAGGCGAGCAGTACTTC. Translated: CASRKFSEERLGEQYF.

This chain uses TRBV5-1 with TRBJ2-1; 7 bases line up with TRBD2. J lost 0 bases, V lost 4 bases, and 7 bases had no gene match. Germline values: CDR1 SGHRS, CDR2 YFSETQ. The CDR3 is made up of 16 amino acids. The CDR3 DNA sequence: TGCGCCAGCAGCCTGACTAGCCGTAACTCCTACAATGAGCAGTTCTTC. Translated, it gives CASSLTSRNSYNEQFF.

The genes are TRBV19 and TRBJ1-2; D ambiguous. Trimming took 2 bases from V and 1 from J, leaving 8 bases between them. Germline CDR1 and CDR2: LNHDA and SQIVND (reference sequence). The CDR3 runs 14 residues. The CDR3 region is CASSIRGFNYGYTF. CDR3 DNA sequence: TGTGCCAGTAGTATACGGGGATTTAACTATGGCTACACCTTC.

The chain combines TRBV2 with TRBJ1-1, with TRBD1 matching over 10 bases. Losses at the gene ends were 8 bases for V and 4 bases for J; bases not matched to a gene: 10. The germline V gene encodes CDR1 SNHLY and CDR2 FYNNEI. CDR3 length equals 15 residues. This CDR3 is CASHLTGGVSTEAFF. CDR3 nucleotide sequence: TGTGCCAGCCACTTGACAGGGGGCGTGAGCACTGAAGCTTTCTTT.

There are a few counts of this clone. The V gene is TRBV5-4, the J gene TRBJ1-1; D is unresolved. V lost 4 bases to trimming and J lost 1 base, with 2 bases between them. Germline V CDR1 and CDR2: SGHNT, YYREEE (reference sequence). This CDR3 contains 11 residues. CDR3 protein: CASSRNTEAFF. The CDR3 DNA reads TGTGCCAGCAGCCGGAACACTGAAGCTTTCTTT.

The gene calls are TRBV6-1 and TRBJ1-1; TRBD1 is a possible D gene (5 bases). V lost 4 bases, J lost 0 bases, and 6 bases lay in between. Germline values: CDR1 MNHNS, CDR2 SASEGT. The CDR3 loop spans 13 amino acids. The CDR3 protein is CASSAGMNTEAFF. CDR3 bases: TGTGCCAGCAGTGCAGGGATGAACACTGAAGCTTTCTTT.

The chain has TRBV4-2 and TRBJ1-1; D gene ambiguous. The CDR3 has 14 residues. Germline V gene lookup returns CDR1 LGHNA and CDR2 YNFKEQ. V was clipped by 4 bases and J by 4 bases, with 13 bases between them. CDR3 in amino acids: CASSLRARATEAFF. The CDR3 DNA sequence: TGTGCCAGCAGCCTAAGGGCGCGGGCCACTGAAGCTTTCTTT.

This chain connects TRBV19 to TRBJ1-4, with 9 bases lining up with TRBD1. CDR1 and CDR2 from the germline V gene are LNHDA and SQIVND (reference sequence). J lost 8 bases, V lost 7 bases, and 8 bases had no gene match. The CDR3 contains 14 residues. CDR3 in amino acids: CASTAGQGFEKLFF. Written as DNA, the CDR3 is TGTGCCAGTACCGCGGGACAGGGTTTCGAAAAACTGTTTTTT.

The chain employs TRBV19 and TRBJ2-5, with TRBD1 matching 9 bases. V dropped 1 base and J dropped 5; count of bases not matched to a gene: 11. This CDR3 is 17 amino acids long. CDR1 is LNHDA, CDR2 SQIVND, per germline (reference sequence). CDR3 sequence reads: CASSIASFLTGGETQYF. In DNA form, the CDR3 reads TGTGCCAGTAGTATAGCCTCCTTTTTGACAGGGGGGGAGACCCAGTACTTC.

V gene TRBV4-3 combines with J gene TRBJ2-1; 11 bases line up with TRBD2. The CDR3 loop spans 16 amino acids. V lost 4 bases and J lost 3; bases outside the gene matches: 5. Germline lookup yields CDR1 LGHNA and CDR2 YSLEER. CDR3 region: CASSPSLAGGYNEQFF. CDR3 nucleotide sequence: TGCGCCAGCAGCCCCAGCCTAGCGGGAGGCTACAATGAGCAGTTCTTC.

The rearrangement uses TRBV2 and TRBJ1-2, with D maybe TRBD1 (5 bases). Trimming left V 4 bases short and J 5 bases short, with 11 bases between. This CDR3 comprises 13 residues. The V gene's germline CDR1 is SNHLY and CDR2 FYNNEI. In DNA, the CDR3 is TGTGCCAGCAGTGTTGGGCAGGGTTATGGCTACACCTTC. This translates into CASSVGQGYGYTF.

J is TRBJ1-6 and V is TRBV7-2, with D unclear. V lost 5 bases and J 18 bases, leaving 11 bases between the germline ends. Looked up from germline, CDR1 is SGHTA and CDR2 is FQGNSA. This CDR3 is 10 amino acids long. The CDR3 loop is CASSGTITHF. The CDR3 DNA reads TGTGCCAGCAGCGGTACTATCACCCACTTT. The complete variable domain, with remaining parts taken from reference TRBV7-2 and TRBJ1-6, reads GAGVSQSPSNKVTEKGKDVELRCDPISGHTALYWYRQSLGQGLEFLIYFQGNSAPDKSGLPSDRFSAERTGGSVSTLTIQRTQQEDSAVYLCASSGTITHFGNGTRLTVT.

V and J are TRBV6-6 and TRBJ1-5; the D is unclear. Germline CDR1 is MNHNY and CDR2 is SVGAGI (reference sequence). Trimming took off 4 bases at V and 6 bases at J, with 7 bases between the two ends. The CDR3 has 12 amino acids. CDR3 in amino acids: CASSLVSQPQHF. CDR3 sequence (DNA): TGTGCCAGCAGTTTAGTTTCTCAGCCCCAGCATTTT.

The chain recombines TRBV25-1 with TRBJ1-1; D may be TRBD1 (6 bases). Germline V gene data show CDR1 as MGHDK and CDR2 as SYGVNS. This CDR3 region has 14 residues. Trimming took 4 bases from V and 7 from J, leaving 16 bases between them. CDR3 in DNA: TGTGCCAGCAGTGGTCAGGGGAGGGTTAATGAAGCTTTCTTT. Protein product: CASSGQGRVNEAFF.

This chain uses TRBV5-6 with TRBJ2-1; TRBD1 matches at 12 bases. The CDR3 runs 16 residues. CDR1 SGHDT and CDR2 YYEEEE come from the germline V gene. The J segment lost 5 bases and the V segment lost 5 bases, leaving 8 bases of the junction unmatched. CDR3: CASSKPGQGAHNEQFF. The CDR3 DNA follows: TGTGCCAGCAGTAAACCGGGACAGGGGGCCCACAATGAGCAGTTCTTC.

The CDR3 DNA reads TGTGCCAGCAGTGCGGGGACAGGCGGCAATCAGCCCCAGCATTTT. This gives the protein CASSAGTGGNQPQHF. The genes are TRBV27 and TRBJ1-5; 8 positions agree with TRBD1. The CDR3 loop spans 15 amino acids. Unmatched junction bases numbered 5, after V lost 5 bases and J lost 2 bases. Germline CDR1 MNHEY, CDR2 SMNVEV (reference sequence).

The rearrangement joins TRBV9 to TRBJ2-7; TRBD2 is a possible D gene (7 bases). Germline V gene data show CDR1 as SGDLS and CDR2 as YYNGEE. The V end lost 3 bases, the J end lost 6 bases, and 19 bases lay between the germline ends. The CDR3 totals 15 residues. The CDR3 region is CASSALEGGGFEQYF. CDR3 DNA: TGTGCCAGCAGCGCCCTCGAGGGGGGAGGGTTCGAGCAGTACTTC.

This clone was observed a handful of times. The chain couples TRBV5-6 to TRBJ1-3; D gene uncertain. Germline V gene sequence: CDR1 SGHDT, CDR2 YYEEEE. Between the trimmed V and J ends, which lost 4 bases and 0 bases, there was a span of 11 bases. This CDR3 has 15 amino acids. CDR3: CASSGYSSSGNTIYF. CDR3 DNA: TGTGCCAGCAGCGGTTACAGCAGCTCTGGAAACACCATATATTTT.

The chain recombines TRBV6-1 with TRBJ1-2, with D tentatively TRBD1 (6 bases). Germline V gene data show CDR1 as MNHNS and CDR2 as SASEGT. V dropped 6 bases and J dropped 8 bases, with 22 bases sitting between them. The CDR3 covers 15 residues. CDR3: CASRQGQTQPYGYTF. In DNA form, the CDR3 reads TGTGCCAGCAGACAAGGACAGACCCAACCCTACGGCTACACCTTC.

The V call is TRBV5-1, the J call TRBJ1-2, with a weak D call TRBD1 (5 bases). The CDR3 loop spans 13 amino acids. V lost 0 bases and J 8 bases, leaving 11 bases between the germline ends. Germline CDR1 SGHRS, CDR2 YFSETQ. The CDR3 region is CASSLDQGEGYTF. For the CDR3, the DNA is TGCGCCAGCAGCTTGGATCAGGGTGAGGGCTACACCTTC.